The rows below give T cell receptor beta chains drawn from one sample of a study of blood T cell repertoires in COVID-19. Profiling relied on immunoSEQ multiplex PCR, and the TCRdb table lists in-frame clones only, not all of them. The sample has roughly 120,000 clones, around 84% seen once; the top ten hold less than 15%. The sequenced sample was peripheral blood. The receptors derive from a human donor in a cohort sampled during active COVID-19. CDR3s include the opening cysteine and the closing phenylalanine or tryptophan. The D gene is left open where the match is weak.

V	J	D	DNA	CDR3
TRBV28	TRBJ2-2	.	TGTGCCAGCAGTTTATTCGGGGGACTGAACACCGGGGAGCTGTTTTTT	CASSLFGGLNTGELFF
TRBV25-1	TRBJ2-3	.	TGTGCCAGCAGTGTTCGGGGATTTGCGCAGTATTTT	CASSVRGFAQYF
TRBV7-9	TRBJ2-3	TRBD2	TGTGCCAGCAGCTTAGGCCGCGGGAGACTAGCGGGGGGCTTAGATACGCAGTATTTT	CASSLGRGRLAGGLDTQYF
TRBV2	TRBJ1-5	TRBD1	TGTGCCAGCAGTGGGGCAGGGGGGCCGAATCAGCCCCAGCATTTT	CASSGAGGPNQPQHF
TRBV15	TRBJ2-5	TRBD2	TGTGCCACCAGCAGATCCCCAACTAGCGCCGAGGGGAAGACCCAGTACTTC	CATSRSPTSAEGKTQYF
TRBV19	TRBJ1-3	.	TGTGCCAGCTCCAGAGGTGCGGGAAACACCATATATTTT	CASSRGAGNTIYF
TRBV19	TRBJ2-2	.	TGTGCCAGTAGTATAGCGACTTCCCTCGGGGAGCTGTTTTTT	CASSIATSLGELFF
TRBV6-5	TRBJ1-6	.	TGTGCCAGCAGTCAGCGGACAGACGTCAATTCACCCCTCCACTTT	CASSQRTDVNSPLHF
TRBV5-6	TRBJ2-5	.	TGTGCCAGCAGCTTGTACTGGGCAGACCCGAACCAAGAGACCCAGTACTTC	CASSLYWADPNQETQYF
TRBV11-2	TRBJ1-1	.	TGTGCCAGCAGTAGATATTCCACTGAAGCTTTCTTT	CASSRYSTEAFF
TRBV12-3/TRBV12-4	TRBJ1-4	.	TGTGCCAGCAGTCGGGGGGTGAGTGAAAAACTGTTTTTT	CASSRGVSEKLFF